The 11 T cell receptor beta chains below all came from one sample that was sequenced in a study of blood T cells in healthy people across ages. Primed by a sample-barcoded 5' primer and a J-beta primer mix, a second PCR proceeded for about 7 to 11 cycles. TCRdb called the 5' RACE reads again in MiXCR, with one record for every CDR3 protein. The sample lists roughly 680,000 distinct CDR3 sequences, around 50% seen once, with roughly 13% in the top ten. Material: blood. Receptor source: an elderly woman in good health.

This clonotype was detected ten times or more. V usage is TRBV12-5 and J usage is TRBJ2-5; maybe TRBD1 (6 bases). Deletions cut 2 bases from V and 5 bases from J, with 9 bases between. Germline CDR1 and CDR2: LGHNT and FRNRAP. The CDR3 consists of 13 residues. In nucleotides, the CDR3 is TGTGCTAGTGGTTTGACCGACAGGGAGACCCAGTACTTC. It encodes CASGLTDRETQYF.

This clonotype was observed a few times. The chain joins TRBV3-1 to TRBJ1-6; D is undetermined. Germline V lookup: CDR1 LGHDT, CDR2 YNNKEL (reference sequence). The CDR3 spans 16 residues. V was shortened by 1 base and J by 5 bases, with 12 bases between the two germline ends. CDR3 amino acids: CASSQVYTLNNSPLHF. The CDR3 bases are TGTGCCAGCAGCCAAGTGTATACCCTCAATAATTCACCCCTCCACTTT.

In its sample, this clonotype was seen a few times. The genes are TRBV28 and TRBJ1-4, with D possibly TRBD1 on 6 matching bases. Trimming removed 2 bases at V and 4 bases at J, with 11 bases between. Germline CDR1 MDHEN, CDR2 SYDVKM. CDR3 length: 15 residues. The CDR3: CASSLRGGHNEKLFF. Here the CDR3 DNA reads TGTGCCAGCAGTTTACGGGGGGGACATAATGAAAAACTGTTTTTT.

This clonotype has at least ten counts. The chain employs TRBV6-5 and TRBJ1-1; no clear D. The CDR3 has 13 residues. V was shortened by 1 base and J by 1 base, with 4 bases between the two germline ends. Germline assignment: CDR1 MNHEY and CDR2 SVGAGI. CDR3 DNA sequence: TGTGCCAGCAGTTACTGGGAGAACACTGAAGCTTTCTTT. Amino acids: CASSYWENTEAFF.

The chain recombines TRBV20-1 with TRBJ1-6; tentative D call: TRBD1 (6 bases). The CDR3 runs to 15 residues. V was cut by 6 bases and J by 8 bases, with 20 bases left in between. From germline, CDR1 is DFQATT and CDR2 SNEGSKA (reference sequence). The CDR3, as DNA: TGCAGTGCCCTAGTCGGAGGGGGGTTAGATTCACCCCTCCACTTT. As protein: CSALVGGGLDSPLHF.

J is TRBJ2-1 and V is TRBV7-2, with TRBD2 matching 12 bases. The CDR3 contains 15 residues. Germline-derived CDR1 and CDR2 are SGHTA and FQGNSA. J was trimmed by 6 bases and V by 5 bases; bases with no gene match: 5. In DNA, the CDR3 is TGTGCCAGCAGCCTGTCTAGCGGGGGGGCCAATGAGCAGTTCTTC. This sequence encodes CASSLSSGGANEQFF.

J is TRBJ2-7 and V is TRBV6-2 or TRBV6-3, with TRBD2 matching 8 bases. The CDR3 consists of 16 residues. Trimming took 6 bases from V and 3 from J; bases not matched to a gene: 13. CDR1 is MNHEY, CDR2 SVGEGT, per germline. CDR3 bases: TGTGCCAGCAGCCTAGCGATGGGGACTAGGGTCTACGAGCAGTACTTC. This sequence encodes CASSLAMGTRVYEQYF.

The chain employs TRBV6-2 or TRBV6-3 and TRBJ2-4, with D unresolved. TRBJ2-7 matches the DNA end more closely, so the J call is doubtful. CDR1 is MNHEY and CDR2 is SVGEGT in the germline V gene. CDR3 length equals 14 residues. The CDR3, as DNA: TGTGCCAGCAGTTACGTGGGTCGGGCCTACGAGCAGTACTTC. Protein: CASSYVGRAYEQYF.

This clonotype was picked up many times. The chain employs TRBV5-1 and TRBJ1-4, with 8 bases that match TRBD1. The CDR3 length is 15 residues. J was trimmed by 8 bases and V by 5 bases; bases with no gene match: 11. CDR1 and CDR2 from the germline V gene are SGHRS and YFSETQ. The CDR3 here is CASSLQQGGREKLFF. The CDR3 DNA sequence: TGCGCCAGCAGTTTGCAACAGGGGGGTCGAGAAAAACTGTTTTTT.

The rearrangement links TRBV6-6 to TRBJ2-1; a weak D match, TRBD2 (5 bases). V lost 5 bases and J 8 bases, leaving 10 bases between the germline ends. Germline V gene lookup returns CDR1 MNHNY and CDR2 SVGAGI (reference sequence). CDR3 size: 12 residues. DNA for the CDR3: TGTGCCAGCAGTGCTCAGGAGGATGAGCAGTTCTTC. Its translation: CASSAQEDEQFF.

The chain links TRBV7-2 to TRBJ1-2; 7 positions agree with TRBD1. This CDR3 contains 16 residues. With V trimmed by 2 bases and J by 7 bases, 13 bases remained unmatched. CDR1 is SGHTA and CDR2 is FQGNSA in the germline V gene. The CDR3 bases are TGTGCCAGCAGCTTAAGTCTTGGGGGACAGCAATCTGGCTACACCTTC. Amino acid sequence: CASSLSLGGQQSGYTF.